This TCR beta chain stems from a study of follicular helper T cells after annual influenza vaccination. About the study: Across the 2013-2014, 2014-2015 and 2015-2016 vaccination seasons, some subjects were resampled. General study findings and limits: ICOS+CD38+ cTfh clonality tracked population frequency, and its change tracked circulating plasmablast change.

Data came from immunoSEQ multiplex PCR; TCRdb stores just in-frame clones and leaves some out. The sample has under 7,000 clones, about 81% seen once. Time point here: 2015-2016 season, pre-vaccination. Notes on this clone: Antigen unknown.

Germline V lookup: CDR1 LNHDA, CDR2 SQIVND (reference sequence). The CDR3 covers 13 residues. Trimming removed 7 bases from V and 6 bases from J, with 14 bases in between. The rearrangement uses TRBV19 and TRBJ2-3, with D tentatively TRBD2 (6 bases). This specimen consisted of CXCR5- memory CD4+ T cells sorted from blood, obtained on the day of influenza vaccination. This sequence was found in an adult who received the influenza vaccine. CDR3 protein: CASMEGFRDTQYF. CDR3 bases: TGTGCCAGTATGGAGGGTTTCCGCGATACGCAGTATTTT.